One sample yielded the 30 T cell receptor beta chains listed below, sequenced in a study of glioma-infiltrating T cells. The iRepertoire nested amplicon-rescue multiplex PCR amplified TCR alpha and beta CDR3s from RNA. TCRdb re-called the multiplex PCR reads through MiXCR, storing one row per CDR3 protein. This table has 3,000 to 3,500 distinct CDR3 sequences, about two fifths appearing once. Sequenced input: glioma tissue, nonneoplastic brain tissue, or PBMCs (not recorded which). The source is a human donor with low-grade glioma or glioblastoma, undergoing nonglioma brain surgery, or in good health (not recorded which).

With regard to this clonotype: A much larger clone lies one base from this, so it may be a read error. The chain links TRBV7-9 to TRBJ2-6; perhaps TRBD1 as D (5 bases). Germline CDR1 is SEHNR and CDR2 is FQNEAQ (reference sequence). There are 15 residues in the CDR3. The DNA of the CDR3 is TGTGCCAGCGGAACGTCTGACTCTGGGGCCAACCTCCTGACTTTC. Residues: CASGTSDSGANLLTF.

This clonotype is labeled as medium-sized. V is TRBV6-1 and J is TRBJ2-3; D remains ambiguous. Trimming left V 8 bases short and J 2 bases short, with 5 bases between. Germline V gives CDR1 MNHNS, CDR2 SASEGT. The CDR3 spans 11 residues. The DNA of the CDR3 is TGTGCCAGCCGCACCACAGATACGCAGTATTTT. This gives the protein CASRTTDTQYF.

This clonotype was seen only a few times. A junction end diverges from the germline sequence, so it may reflect a read error. The chain is built from TRBV6-2 or TRBV6-3 and TRBJ2-1; no reliable D call. This CDR3 has 15 residues. CDR1 is MNHEY, CDR2 SVGEGT, per germline. The CDR3 DNA reads TGTGCCCGCACAATGACCGAGAGCTCCTACACTGAGCAGTTCTTC. It yields the protein CARTMTESSYTEQFF.

Within the sample, this clonotype is medium-sized. The chain joins TRBV20-1 to TRBJ2-1; unclear D gene. V lost 3 bases and J lost 7, with 7 bases in between. There are 11 residues in the CDR3. Germline lookup yields CDR1 DFQATT and CDR2 SNEGSKA (reference sequence). The chain's CDR3 is CSARALNEQFF. The DNA of the CDR3 is TGCAGTGCTAGGGCGTTGAATGAGCAGTTCTTC.

Many counts were recorded for this clonotype. This chain uses TRBV10-3 with TRBJ1-2, with D unresolved. The CDR3 totals 15 residues. Trimming took off 0 bases at V and 3 bases at J, with 11 bases between the two ends. Germline CDR1 and CDR2: ENHRY and SYGVKD. CDR3 nucleotide sequence: TGTGCCATCAGTGAGTCGGACCAATACTACTATGGCTACACCTTC. It translates to CAISESDQYYYGYTF.

Only one count was recorded for this clonotype. The V and J genes are TRBV27 and TRBJ1-2, with 9 bases that match TRBD1. The germline gives CDR1 MNHEY, CDR2 SMNVEV (reference sequence). CDR3 length: 13 amino acids. V shed 4 bases, J shed 6 bases, and the junction held 3 bases outside the gene matches. CDR3 sequence: CASSSGTGNGYTF. In DNA form, the CDR3 reads TGTGCCAGCAGTTCAGGGACAGGGAATGGCTACACCTTC.

The chain uses TRBV20-1 and TRBJ2-7; 9 bases are a match to TRBD1. The germline V gene has CDR1 DFQATT and CDR2 SNEGSKA (reference sequence). V shed 6 bases, J shed 2 bases, and the junction held 2 bases outside the gene matches. The CDR3 contains 12 residues. The CDR3 region is CSADRGPYEQYF. The CDR3 coding sequence is TGCAGTGCGGACAGGGGCCCCTACGAGCAGTACTTC.

The chain recombines TRBV6-2 or TRBV6-3 with TRBJ1-4; 9 bases match TRBD1. The CDR3 contains 15 residues. Germline CDR1 and CDR2: MNHEY and SVGEGT. J lost 5 bases, V lost 6 bases, and 7 bases had no gene match. The CDR3 loop is CASRSGTGINEKLFF. Written as DNA, the CDR3 is TGTGCCAGCAGATCCGGGACAGGGATCAATGAAAAACTGTTTTTT.

The V call is TRBV6-1, the J call TRBJ2-1; a possible D gene is TRBD2 (5 bases). The CDR3 extends over 14 amino acids. CDR1 is MNHNS and CDR2 is SASEGT in the germline V gene. V was cut by 6 bases and J by 3 bases, with 12 bases left in between. CDR3 nucleotide sequence: TGTGCCAGCAGCTATCCGGGAAACTACAATGAGCAGTTCTTC. This gives the protein CASSYPGNYNEQFF.

This clonotype turned up a few times. V usage is TRBV29-1 and J usage is TRBJ2-5, with TRBD1 as a possible D gene (6 bases). Germline assignment: CDR1 SQVTM and CDR2 ANQGSEA. Trimming removed 5 bases from V and 4 bases from J, with 8 bases in between. CDR3 length: 11 amino acids. CDR3 sequence reads: CSVTRGETQYF. DNA of the CDR3: TGCAGCGTTACCAGGGGAGAGACCCAGTACTTC.

Notes on this clonotype: It may be a read error: a sequence one base away is much more abundant. The chain has TRBV4-1 and TRBJ2-1; tentatively, D is TRBD2 (6 bases). The V gene lost 1 base and the J gene lost 9 bases, with 19 bases spanning the gap. CDR1 MGHRA and CDR2 YSYEKL come from the germline V gene. CDR3 length equals 16 residues. The CDR3 spells CASSQGTIGILGEQFF. The CDR3, as DNA: TGCGCCAGCAGCCAAGGGACTATCGGGATTTTGGGTGAGCAGTTCTTC.

This clonotype is labeled medium-sized. This sequence joins TRBV6-2 or TRBV6-3 and TRBJ2-2; D is undetermined. The CDR3 extends over 13 amino acids. Germline-derived CDR1 and CDR2 are MNHEY and SVGEGT. V shed 11 bases and J shed 4 bases, with 14 bases lying between them. The CDR3: CASAPSSTGELFF. The CDR3 region has the DNA TGTGCCTCCGCACCATCTAGCACCGGGGAGCTGTTTTTT.

This clonotype was seen just once. A much larger clone sits a single nucleotide away, making a read error possible. V and J are TRBV18 and TRBJ1-1; D ambiguous. This CDR3 is 16 amino acids long. With 3 bases removed from V and 3 bases from J, the gap between germline ends came to 17 bases. Germline assignment: CDR1 KGHSH and CDR2 LQKENI. The DNA of the CDR3 is TGTGCCAGCTCACCGCTGGGAAGTGGTGATGACACTGAAGCTTTCTTT. It is translated as CASSPLGSGDDTEAFF.

Relative to its sample, this clonotype is medium-sized. The genes are TRBV20-1 and TRBJ1-2, with TRBD1 matching over 10 bases. V lost 5 bases to trimming and J lost 6 bases; unmatched junction nucleotides: 9. Per the germline V gene, CDR1 is DFQATT and CDR2 is SNEGSKA (reference sequence). This CDR3 has 14 amino acids. DNA for the CDR3: TGCAGTGCTGTCCTTCTCGGGACAGGGGATGGCTACACCTTC. This codes for CSAVLLGTGDGYTF.

This clonotype is categorized as medium-sized (0.01 to 0.1%). This rearrangement joins TRBV7-3 to TRBJ1-2; D remains ambiguous. Germline lookup yields CDR1 SGHTA and CDR2 FQGTGA. The CDR3 is 13 residues long. Trimming left V 5 bases short and J 2 bases short, with 9 bases between. The CDR3 sequence is CASSADANYGYTF. As DNA, the CDR3 is TGTGCCAGCAGCGCGGACGCAAACTATGGCTACACCTTC.

The V call is TRBV7-6, the J call TRBJ2-3; D remains ambiguous. This CDR3 has 14 residues. Trimming removed 5 bases at V and 0 bases at J, with 9 bases between. Germline CDR1 SGHVS, CDR2 FNYEAQ. The CDR3 DNA reads as TGTGCCAGCAGCCTGTCAGCGAGCACAGATACGCAGTATTTT. Amino acid sequence: CASSLSASTDTQYF. The variable domain in full, completed from reference TRBV7-6 and TRBJ2-3, reads GAGVSQSPRYKVTKRGQDVALRCDPISGHVSLYWYRQALGQGPEFLTYFNYEAQQDKSGLPNDRFSAERPEGSISTLTIQRTEQRDSAMYRCASSLSASTDTQYFGPGTRLTVL.

The chain has TRBV15 and TRBJ2-1; D uncertain. V was trimmed by 0 bases and J by 5 bases, leaving 8 bases between them. The CDR3 runs 14 residues. Germline V gene data show CDR1 as LNHNV and CDR2 as YYDKDF (reference sequence). The CDR3 nucleotides are TGTGCCACCAGCAGAGATCACACAGACAATGAGCAGTTCTTC. Translated, it gives CATSRDHTDNEQFF.

By proportion, this clonotype is medium-sized. The chain links TRBV5-1 to TRBJ1-1, with a tentative D call TRBD1 (5 bases). Trimming pared 4 bases from V and 4 bases from J, leaving 14 bases between. In germline, CDR1 is SGHRS, CDR2 YFSETQ. This CDR3 comprises 14 residues. CDR3 DNA: TGCGCCAGCAGCCCGGAGAGGGGCGGCACTGAAGCTTTCTTT. This translates into CASSPERGGTEAFF.

This clonotype was detected ten times or more. The V and J genes are TRBV4-3 and TRBJ2-1; a weak D match, TRBD2 (5 bases). V was trimmed by 0 bases and J by 8 bases, leaving 11 bases between them. CDR1 LGHNA and CDR2 YSLEER come from the germline V gene. The CDR3 is 14 amino acids. CDR3 nucleotide sequence: TGCGCCAGCAGCCAAGAGGGAGCAGTAGATGAGCAGTTCTTC. Its translation is CASSQEGAVDEQFF.

This clonotype was recorded at least ten times. This chain uses TRBV7-8 with TRBJ1-4; 8 bases line up with TRBD1. CDR1 and CDR2 (germline): SGHVS, FQNEAQ. V was clipped by 5 bases and J by 1 base; unmatched bases: 3. This CDR3 comprises 15 residues. CDR3 sequence (DNA): TGTGCCAGCAGCGTCGACAGGGGAACTAATGAAAAACTGTTTTTT. It yields the protein CASSVDRGTNEKLFF. Filled out from reference TRBV7-8 and TRBJ1-4, the complete variable domain reads GAGVSQSPRYKVAKRGQDVALRCDPISGHVSLFWYQQALGQGPEFLTYFQNEAQLDKSGLPSDRFFAERPEGSVSTLKIQRTQQEDSAVYLCASSVDRGTNEKLFFGSGTQLSVL.

This clonotype was counted a few times. The chain links TRBV19 to TRBJ2-7; the match to TRBD1 covers 11 bases. Germline CDR1 reads LNHDA; CDR2 reads SQIVND (reference sequence). The CDR3 is 15 residues long. The V segment lost 5 bases and the J segment 5 bases; nucleotides outside the gene matches: 8. For the CDR3, the DNA is TGTGCCAGTAGTGTGACCCGGACAGGGGGCAACGAGCAGTACTTC. This translates into CASSVTRTGGNEQYF.

The rearrangement links TRBV20-1 to TRBJ2-1, with TRBD2 identical over 10 bases. Germline lookup yields CDR1 DFQATT and CDR2 SNEGSKA (reference sequence). V gave up 2 bases and J gave up 4 bases; unmatched junction bases: 5. This CDR3 is built from 15 residues. The CDR3 DNA reads as TGCAGTGCTAGATTTAGCGGGGGGCGGTACAATGAGCAGTTCTTC. It translates to CSARFSGGRYNEQFF.

As for this clonotype: A read error may produce the germline difference seen at one junction end. The J gene is TRBJ2-3, the V gene TRBV7-2; 7 bases agree with TRBD1. Germline V gene data show CDR1 as SGHTA and CDR2 as FQGNSA. The CDR3 has 15 amino acids. The chain's CDR3 is CASSPGQAITDTRYF. The CDR3 coding sequence is TGTGCCAGCAGTCCAGGACAGGCAATCACAGATACGCGGTATTTT.

This clonotype is termed medium-sized. The chain links TRBV11-2 to TRBJ2-3; 7 bases agree with TRBD2. Unmatched junction bases numbered 4, after V lost 4 bases and J lost 0 bases. Germline values: CDR1 SGHAT, CDR2 FQNNGV. The CDR3 contains 15 residues. CDR3 in DNA: TGTGCCAGCAGCTGGGACTACCAGAGCACAGATACGCAGTATTTT. This translates into CASSWDYQSTDTQYF.

In its sample, this clonotype was seen many times. The chain has TRBV7-9 and TRBJ2-6; D remains ambiguous. Germline V lookup: CDR1 SEHNR, CDR2 FQNEAQ (reference sequence). The CDR3 runs to 15 residues. V lost 2 bases and J lost 0, with 5 bases in between. CDR3 residues: CASSLSDSGANVLTF. The CDR3 DNA sequence: TGTGCCAGCAGCTTAAGTGACTCTGGGGCCAACGTCCTGACTTTC.

This clonotype is medium-sized. Written as DNA, the CDR3 is TGTGCCATCAGTGAGTTGTCATCCACTGAAGCTTTCTTT. Its protein is CAISELSSTEAFF. The rearrangement joins TRBV10-3 to TRBJ1-1; unclear D gene. Trimming cost V 1 base and J 4 bases, with 7 bases left between them. CDR3 length: 13 amino acids. Germline V gene lookup returns CDR1 ENHRY and CDR2 SYGVKD.

This clonotype appeared many times. This chain links TRBV6-1 with TRBJ2-2; 11 bases align to TRBD2. In germline, CDR1 is MNHNS, CDR2 SASEGT. The CDR3 has 15 residues. J lost 4 bases, V lost 6 bases, and 4 bases had no gene match. The CDR3 loop is CASSTGTSGTGELFF. The CDR3 DNA reads as TGTGCCAGCAGCACCGGGACTAGCGGCACCGGGGAGCTGTTTTTT.

This clonotype was seen once. This may stem from a read error, because a much larger clone lies one nucleotide away. The J gene is TRBJ2-3, the V gene TRBV29-1, with D tentatively TRBD2 (5 bases). The germline V gene encodes CDR1 SQVTM and CDR2 ANQGSEA. The CDR3 totals 13 residues. As DNA, the CDR3 is TGCAGCGTCAATATCCCTAGCACAGATACGAAGTATTTT. As protein: CSVNIPSTDTKYF.

By frequency in the sample, this clonotype is medium-sized (0.01 to 0.1%). This chain joins TRBV4-1 and TRBJ2-1; 12 nucleotides line up with TRBD2. The CDR3 runs to 17 residues. CDR1 is MGHRA and CDR2 is YSYEKL in the germline V gene. V lost 0 bases and J lost 9; bases outside the gene matches: 9. CDR3 DNA sequence: TGCGCCAGCAGCCAAGACGATGCTAGCGGGGGGGCTGGTGAGCAGTTCTTC. The encoded protein is CASSQDDASGGAGEQFF.

At least ten counts were recorded for this clonotype. V is TRBV12-3 or TRBV12-4 and J is TRBJ2-3; D not certain. CDR3 size: 14 residues. V was clipped by 3 bases and J by 2 bases, with 9 bases between them. CDR3 sequence (DNA): TGTGCCAGCAGTTTCACGGCAGCCACAGATACGCAGTATTTT. It yields the protein CASSFTAATDTQYF.